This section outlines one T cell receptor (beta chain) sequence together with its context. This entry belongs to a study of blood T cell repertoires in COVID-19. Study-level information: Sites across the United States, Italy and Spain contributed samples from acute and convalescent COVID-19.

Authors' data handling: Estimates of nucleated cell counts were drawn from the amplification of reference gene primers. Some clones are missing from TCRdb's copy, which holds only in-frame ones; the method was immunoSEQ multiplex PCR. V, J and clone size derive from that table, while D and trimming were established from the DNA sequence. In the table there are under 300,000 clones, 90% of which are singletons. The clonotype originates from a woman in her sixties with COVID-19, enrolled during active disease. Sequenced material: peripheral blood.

CDR3 protein: CASGSGAGGAYNEQFF. DNA for the CDR3: TGTGCTAGTGGCTCCGGCGCGGGGGGCGCCTACAATGAGCAGTTCTTC. This chain joins TRBV12-5 and TRBJ2-1, with 8 nucleotides matching TRBD2. The germline gives CDR1 LGHNT, CDR2 FRNRAP. V shed 6 bases, J shed 2 bases, and the junction held 9 bases outside the gene matches. This CDR3 contains 16 residues.